Listed below are T cell receptor beta chains from one sample, sequenced in a study of CD8+ T cells in alopecia areata. TCRdb's table, derived via immunoSEQ multiplex PCR, lists solely in-frame clones and lacks some. The data show 6,500 to 8,000 clones, 55% seen once. This specimen consisted of skin, obtained at week 0. These receptor sequences come from a human donor with alopecia areata. Each CDR3 is given with its conserved first and last residue. Fields, in order: clone size, D gene, V gene, J gene, CDR3 DNA, CDR3 protein. The D gene is left open where the match is weak. Some rows mark clone size as missing; the rest say once, few, many or name a class of expanded clone.

few,-,TRBV2,TRBJ2-7,TGTGCCAGCAGTCCTTTTAGCGGCTACGAGCAGTACTTC,CASSPFSGYEQYF
medium-sized,-,TRBV7-2,TRBJ1-1,TGTGCCAGCAGCTTAGGATATGGAACTGAAGCTTTCTTT,CASSLGYGTEAFF
-,-,TRBV5-6,TRBJ1-3,TGTGCCAGCAGCTTGACACCTGACAGGTTTGGAAACACCATATATTTT,CASSLTPDRFGNTIYF
few,TRBD1,TRBV7-8,TRBJ2-6,TGTGCCAGCAGCTTAGCCCCCGGGACAGGGTACGCTGGGGCCAACGTCCTGACTTTC,CASSLAPGTGYAGANVLTF
-,-,TRBV18,TRBJ2-1,TGTGCCAGCTCTCCGGCGGGGTCTAATGAGCAGTTCTTC,CASSPAGSNEQFF
-,-,TRBV20-1,TRBJ1-2,TGCAGTGACCAGGCGGACTATGGCTACACCTTC,CSDQADYGYTF
-,TRBD1,TRBV9,TRBJ1-2,TGTGCCAGCAGCACGATGGAGACAGGGGGCCAGGGTGGCTACACCTTC,CASSTMETGGQGGYTF
-,-,TRBV7-2,TRBJ2-1,TGTGCCAGCAGCTTAGGGGGGTCCAGCTCCTACAATGAGCAGTTCTTC,CASSLGGSSSYNEQFF
-,-,TRBV9,TRBJ2-1,TGTGCCAGCCAGACAGGTCGGAATGAGCAGTTCTTC,CASQTGRNEQFF
once,-,TRBV4-1,TRBJ1-1,TGCGCCAGCAGCCAAGATAACACTGAAGCTTTCTTT,CASSQDNTEAFF
large,-,TRBV7-9,TRBJ1-2,TGTGCCAGCAGCTTATTGGGGGATGAATATGGCTACACCTTC,CASSLLGDEYGYTF
-,-,TRBV6-5,TRBJ2-7,TGTGCCAGCAGCCCCCGTTGGGGCTCCTACGAGCAGTACTTC,CASSPRWGSYEQYF
-,-,TRBV20-1,TRBJ1-2,TGCAGTGCTAGTGGCAACTATGGCTACACCTTC,CSASGNYGYTF
-,TRBD2,TRBV7-8,TRBJ2-7,TGCGCCAGCAGCCAGGGGACTAGCGGGTACGAGCAGTACTTC,CASSQGTSGYEQYF
-,TRBD2,TRBV29-1,TRBJ2-3,TGCAGCGTTGAATGGACTAGCGGTCACACAGATACGCAGTATTTT,CSVEWTSGHTDTQYF
few,-,TRBV5-1,TRBJ2-2,TGCGCCAGCAAAAGTGCGAACACCGGGGAGCTGTTTTTT,CASKSANTGELFF
-,TRBD2,TRBV5-1,TRBJ2-7,TGCGCCAGCAGCTTGGTGTTAGCGGGAGTCTACCACGAGCAGTACTTC,CASSLVLAGVYHEQYF
-,TRBD1,TRBV6-6,TRBJ2-7,TGTGCCAGCAGATACGGACAGGGGGGATACGAGCAGTACTTC,CASRYGQGGYEQYF
few,TRBD2,TRBV11-3,TRBJ2-3,TGTGCCAGCAGCCATGGGACTAGCGGATTCACAGATACGCAGTATTTT,CASSHGTSGFTDTQYF
-,-,TRBV4-1,TRBJ1-4,TGCGCCAGCAGCCAAGATTCAGGACCCCGGAGAGACAAACTGTTTTTT,CASSQDSGPRRDKLFF
few,-,TRBV10-3,TRBJ2-5,TGTGCCATCAGTGAGGCGAGGACAGTTCAAGAGACCCAGTACTTC,CAISEARTVQETQYF
few,-,TRBV19,TRBJ2-5,TGTGCCAGTAGCCCGGGGGAGACCCAGTACTTC,CASSPGETQYF
-,-,TRBV7-4,TRBJ2-3,TGTGCCAGCAGCTTACAGGGGAGCACAGATACGCAGTATTTT,CASSLQGSTDTQYF
-,-,TRBV4-1,TRBJ2-3,TGCGCCAGCAGCCAAGAAGCGCTCGTGGGAGATACGCAGTATTTT,CASSQEALVGDTQYF
-,TRBD2,TRBV27,TRBJ2-5,TGTGCCAGCAGTTTATCTAGCGGGAGGGAGACCCAGTACTTC,CASSLSSGRETQYF
-,TRBD2,TRBV7-9,TRBJ2-5,TGTGCCAGCAGCTCCGTAAGCGGGAAAGAGACCCAGTACTTC,CASSSVSGKETQYF